The sequence of this T cell receptor beta chain was determined in a study of T cells in localized non-small cell lung cancer. This clone was picked up a small number of times. Its cognate antigen is unknown. The table came from immunoSEQ multiplex PCR; TCRdb's copy has only in-frame clones and leaves some out. The sample has several hundred clones; roughly a fifth are singletons. V gave up 1 base and J gave up 5 bases; unmatched junction bases: 14. The CDR3 runs 17 residues. Germline values: CDR1 SGDLS, CDR2 YYNGEE. Study results and caveats: Sequencing involved a lone tumor region, leaving heterogeneity possible.

The sample was normal lung tissue next to the tumor, taken before any cancer treatment. This chain joins TRBV9 and TRBJ2-5, with 7 bases aligning to TRBD2. This sequence was found in a male donor aged 60 or over with stage II squamous cell lung carcinoma. The CDR3 DNA reads as TGTGCCAGCAGCGTAAGGGGCCTAGCGGCCGGTGGGGAGACCCAGTACTTC. It yields the protein CASSVRGLAAGGETQYF.